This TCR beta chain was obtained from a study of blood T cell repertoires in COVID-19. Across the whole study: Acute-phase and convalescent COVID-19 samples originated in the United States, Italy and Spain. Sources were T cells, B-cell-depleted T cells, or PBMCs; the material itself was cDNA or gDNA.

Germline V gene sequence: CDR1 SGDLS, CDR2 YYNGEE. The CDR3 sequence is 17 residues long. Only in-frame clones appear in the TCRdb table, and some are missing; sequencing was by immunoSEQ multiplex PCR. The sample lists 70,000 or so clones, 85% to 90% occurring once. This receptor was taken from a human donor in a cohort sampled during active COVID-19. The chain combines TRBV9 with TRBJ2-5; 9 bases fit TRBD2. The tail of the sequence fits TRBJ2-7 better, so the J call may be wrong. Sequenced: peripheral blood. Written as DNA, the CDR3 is TGTGCCAGCAGCGTAGGGTTAGCGGGAGCCATGGAAAGCGAGCAGTACTTC. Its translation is CASSVGLAGAMESEQYF.